A selection of T cell receptor beta chains follows, all from one sample in a study of preoperative IRX-2 immunotherapy in early breast cancer. Sequenced by immunoSEQ multiplex PCR; TCRdb stores in-frame clones only, minus some. The top ten hold around 1.7% of the sample, which has 43,000 or so clones, roughly 95% seen once. The sample in question was tumor tissue, obtained after IRX-2 immunotherapy. These receptors originate from a human donor with breast cancer. CDR3s include the opening cysteine and the closing phenylalanine or tryptophan. A D gene is named only where the DNA matches it firmly. Some rows have no size entry. The others give once, few or many, or a class for an expanded clone.

clone size	J gene	D gene	V gene	CDR3 protein	CDR3 DNA
-	TRBJ1-6	-	TRBV4-3	CASSQDGWNSPLHF	TGCGCCAGCAGCCAAGATGGGTGGAATTCACCCCTCCACTTT
-	TRBJ2-2	TRBD2	TRBV5-1	CASNPTGTSGSGELFF	TGCGCCAGCAACCCTACCGGGACTAGCGGCTCCGGGGAGCTGTTTTTT
once	TRBJ1-1	-	TRBV12-5	CASGPGTVANTEAFF	TGTGCTAGTGGCCCTGGAACGGTCGCGAACACTGAAGCTTTCTTT
-	TRBJ1-2	-	TRBV6-6	CASSYIGHRVRGYTF	TGTGCCAGCAGTTATATAGGGCACCGGGTGAGGGGCTACACCTTC
-	TRBJ2-7	-	TRBV5-4	CASSSGGGVPEQYF	TGTGCCAGCAGCTCTGGAGGGGGGGTCCCAGAGCAGTACTTC
once	TRBJ2-7	-	TRBV7-2	CASSLDWTSYEQYF	TGTGCCAGCAGCTTAGACTGGACCTCCTACGAGCAGTACTTC
-	TRBJ2-1	-	TRBV7-9	CASRDRRDEQFF	TGTGCCAGCAGAGACCGCAGGGATGAGCAGTTCTTC
-	TRBJ2-4	-	TRBV25-1	CASSDYRAQYF	TGTGCCAGCAGTGACTACAGGGCTCAGTACTTC
once	TRBJ1-4	-	TRBV7-2	CASSLDHHGLSWEEKLFF	TGTGCCAGCAGCTTAGATCATCATGGTTTGAGCTGGGAAGAAAAACTGTTTTTT
-	TRBJ1-3	-	TRBV28	CASRPGWAGDLLIGNTIYF	TGTGCCAGCAGACCCGGATGGGCAGGGGATCTCTTAATTGGAAACACCATATATTTT
-	TRBJ2-5	-	TRBV16	CASSQGLRQETQYF	TGTGCCAGCAGCCAAGGGCTCCGCCAAGAGACCCAGTACTTC
-	TRBJ1-5	TRBD1	TRBV4-1	CASSQGRGRDNQPQHF	TGCGCCAGCAGCCAAGGGAGGGGGCGCGACAATCAGCCCCAGCATTTT
-	TRBJ2-3	-	TRBV29-1	CSVALVQSSTDTQYF	TGCAGCGTGGCCCTGGTCCAGAGTAGCACAGATACGCAGTATTTT
-	TRBJ2-5	-	TRBV6-5	CASASSGLRQETQYF	TGTGCCAGCGCGTCGAGCGGTTTAAGGCAAGAGACCCAGTACTTC
-	TRBJ2-5	TRBD1	TRBV28	CASSRDRVRETQYF	TGTGCCAGCAGTCGGGACAGGGTGAGAGAGACCCAGTACTTC
-	TRBJ1-2	-	TRBV18	CASSPSGDGYTF	TGTGCCAGCTCCCCCAGTGGGGACGGCTACACCTTC
-	TRBJ2-7	TRBD2	TRBV10-3	CAISLSGGTYEQYF	TGTGCCATCAGCCTTAGCGGGGGAACCTACGAGCAGTACTTC
-	TRBJ2-7	TRBD2	TRBV27	CASSLLGGSGSYEQYF	TGTGCCAGCAGTTTACTGGGCGGGAGCGGCTCCTACGAGCAGTACTTC
-	TRBJ2-5	TRBD1	TRBV7-9	CASSKGTGGEETQYF	TGTGCCAGCAGCAAGGGGACAGGGGGCGAAGAGACCCAGTACTTC
-	TRBJ2-7	-	TRBV5-5	CASSLEWQTYEQYF	TGTGCCAGCAGCTTGGAGTGGCAGACCTACGAGCAGTACTTC
-	TRBJ2-5	TRBD1	TRBV9	CASSVGTGFKGETQYF	TGTGCCAGCAGCGTAGGGACAGGGTTTAAAGGAGAGACCCAGTACTTC
-	TRBJ2-2	-	TRBV7-8	CASSLTGGHAGELFF	TGTGCCAGCAGCTTAACCGGGGGGCACGCCGGGGAGCTGTTTTTT
-	TRBJ1-6	-	TRBV28	CATGAVNSPLHF	TGTGCCACCGGGGCCGTTAATTCACCCCTCCACTTT
-	TRBJ2-3	TRBD2	TRBV29-1	CSVERWTSGRTDTQYF	TGCAGCGTTGAACGTTGGACTAGCGGGAGGACAGATACGCAGTATTTT
-	TRBJ2-7	-	TRBV5-1	CASSFTGYSYEQYF	TGCGCCAGCAGCTTCACAGGTTACTCCTACGAGCAGTACTTC
once	TRBJ2-3	TRBD2	TRBV19	CASSIKLQAGLDTQYF	TGTGCCAGTAGTATAAAACTCCAAGCGGGACTTGATACGCAGTATTTT
-	TRBJ1-1	-	TRBV10-3	CAIRDIIAEAFF	TGTGCCATCAGGGACATTATCGCTGAAGCTTTCTTT
-	TRBJ2-3	-	TRBV27	CATSLPVSGTLADTQYF	TGTGCCACCAGTCTCCCCGTATCCGGGACCTTGGCAGATACGCAGTATTTT
-	TRBJ1-2	-	TRBV9	CASSVGQGYYGYTF	TGTGCCAGCAGCGTAGGGCAGGGGTACTATGGCTACACCTTC
-	TRBJ1-1	-	TRBV28	CASSGGAGLRTEAFF	TGTGCCAGCAGTGGGGGCGCAGGGCTTAGGACTGAAGCTTTCTTT
-	TRBJ2-7	TRBD1	TRBV19	CASSIGGQGEGEQYF	TGTGCCAGTAGTATTGGGGGACAGGGCGAAGGCGAGCAGTACTTC
once	TRBJ2-1	TRBD2	TRBV27	CARRPGLAGGISYNEQFF	TGTGCCCGCCGACCGGGACTAGCGGGAGGTATCTCCTACAATGAGCAGTTCTTC
-	TRBJ2-5	-	TRBV19	CASSPREVRETQYF	TGTGCCAGTAGCCCTCGGGAAGTGAGGGAGACCCAGTACTTC
-	TRBJ1-6	TRBD1	TRBV9	CASSGRQGGSPLHF	TGTGCCAGCAGCGGCAGACAGGGTGGTTCACCCCTCCACTTT